Each of the 20 T cell receptor beta chains below was sequenced from the same sample in a study of PD-1 blockade in classical Hodgkin lymphoma (dated by TCRdb to the early 2020s). Preparation of the library involved the immunoSEQ multiplex PCR assay. TCRdb retrieved this table from immuneACCESS and kept in-frame rearrangements only. Not all clones are present; in checked studies, unresolved V genes account for under half, and no reason is known for the remainder. The sample table shows roughly 46,000 clones, and around four fifths are seen once. Less than 15% of the sample belongs to the ten largest clones. Read against the paper, the sample's time point label means: cycle 4 day 1 (C4D1), after more than five weeks of nivolumab. All trial patients had relapsed after autologous stem cell transplantation, with cohorts A, B and C differing in prior brentuximab vedotin exposure. The sequencing used peripheral blood mononuclear cells (PBMCs), collected before the fourth cycle of nivolumab. Receptors were obtained from a human donor with classical Hodgkin lymphoma.

This chain connects TRBV7-9 to TRBJ1-2, with D possibly TRBD1 on 5 matching bases. V lost 2 bases and J 2 bases, leaving 12 bases between the germline ends. This CDR3 is 15 amino acids long. Germline values: CDR1 SEHNR, CDR2 FQNEAQ (reference sequence). The CDR3 sequence is CASSLWVGDNYGYTF. CDR3 sequence (DNA): TGTGCCAGCAGCTTATGGGTCGGGGACAACTATGGCTACACCTTC.

The chain joins TRBV28 to TRBJ2-7; TRBD2 matches at 9 bases. From germline, CDR1 is MDHEN and CDR2 SYDVKM. The V gene end was trimmed by 6 bases and the J gene end by 6 bases; junction bases not matched to a gene: 12. The CDR3 spans 15 residues. The CDR3 bases are TGTGCCAGCAGGTCATCTAGCGGGACCCCCCCCGAGCAGTACTTC. Protein product: CASRSSSGTPPEQYF.

The chain uses TRBV7-2 and TRBJ2-1; 12 nucleotides match TRBD2. The germline V gene encodes CDR1 SGHTA and CDR2 FQGNSA. Trimming at V came to 5 bases and at J to 8 bases, leaving 7 bases not matched to a gene. CDR3 length: 15 amino acids. CDR3 sequence (DNA): TGTGCCAGCAGCCGGCTAGCGGGAGGGCGGGATGAGCAGTTCTTC. Protein sequence: CASSRLAGGRDEQFF.

The DNA of the CDR3 is TGTGCCAGCTCGGACATGAACACTGAAGCTTTCTTT. This encodes CASSDMNTEAFF. The genes are TRBV18 and TRBJ1-1; D is perhaps TRBD1 (5 bases). The CDR3 consists of 12 residues. V lost 6 bases and J lost 0, with 5 bases in between. CDR1 and CDR2 (germline): KGHSH, LQKENI.

This clone was found many times. This sequence joins TRBV5-1 and TRBJ1-1; 7 bases agree with TRBD1. From germline, CDR1 is SGHRS and CDR2 YFSETQ. Trimming at V came to 5 bases and at J to 1 base, leaving 2 bases not matched to a gene. The CDR3 totals 13 residues. CDR3 in DNA: TGCGCCAGCAGGGGACAGCCGAACACTGAAGCTTTCTTT. This translates into CASRGQPNTEAFF.

The chain couples TRBV20-1 to TRBJ2-1; D is unclear. The CDR3 is made up of 11 amino acids. Germline CDR1 is DFQATT and CDR2 is SNEGSKA (reference sequence). Trimming took 4 bases from V and 4 from J, leaving 5 bases between them. Here the CDR3 DNA reads TGCAGTGCTAACAGATACAATGAGCAGTTCTTC. It is translated as CSANRYNEQFF.

In regard to this clone: At one end, the junction sequence differs from germline, possibly due to a read error. V gene TRBV5-4 combines with J gene TRBJ2-5; TRBD2 matches 11 bases. Looked up from germline, CDR1 is SGHNT and CDR2 is YYREEE (reference sequence). The CDR3 contains 16 residues. The CDR3 nucleotides read TGTGTCAGCAGCTTGGGGCTAGCGGGAGGACAAGAGACCCAGTACTTC. Translating it yields CVSSLGLAGGQETQYF. Supplemented by reference TRBV5-4 and TRBJ2-5, the full variable domain reads ETGVTQSPTHLIKTRGQQVTLRCSSQSGHNTVSWYQQALGQGPQFIFQYYREEENGRGNFPPRFSGLQFPNYSSELNVNALELDDSALYLCVSSLGLAGGQETQYFGPGTRLLVL.

This chain connects TRBV11-2 to TRBJ2-7; D not certain. The CDR3 sequence is 17 residues long. The V and J ends lost 5 bases and 3 bases respectively, with 23 bases between them. Germline V gene data show CDR1 as SGHAT and CDR2 as FQNNGV. The CDR3, as DNA: TGTGCCAGCAGCACCCGCCCCTCCCGGGTCACACTCTACGAGCAGTACTTC. Translated: CASSTRPSRVTLYEQYF.

The rearrangement uses TRBV28 and TRBJ2-3; D possibly corresponds to TRBD2 (5 bases). V was pared by 2 bases and J by 5 bases, with 14 bases between. The CDR3 is made up of 15 amino acids. The germline V gene encodes CDR1 MDHEN and CDR2 SYDVKM. This chain's CDR3 is CASSLLHTEGDTQYF. CDR3 nucleotides: TGTGCCAGCAGTTTACTGCACACCGAGGGAGATACGCAGTATTTT.

DNA for the CDR3: TGTGCCACCTGGACTTTGAGGGAGATCTACGAGCAGTACTTC. This encodes CATWTLREIYEQYF. The chain carries TRBV6-1 and TRBJ2-7; D possibly corresponds to TRBD2 (5 bases). The germline gives CDR1 MNHNS, CDR2 SASEGT. The germline V and J ends were trimmed by 10 bases and 3 bases, with 19 bases remaining between them. The CDR3 is 14 residues long.

This rearrangement joins TRBV28 to TRBJ2-2; TRBD1 agrees at 8 bases. CDR1 and CDR2 from the germline V gene are MDHEN and SYDVKM. The CDR3 spans 13 residues. Trimming at V came to 6 bases and at J to 6 bases, leaving 3 bases not matched to a gene. The DNA for the CDR3 is TGTGCCAGCAGCCCACAGGGGGCCGGGGAGCTGTTTTTT. This codes for CASSPQGAGELFF.

This rearrangement joins TRBV9 to TRBJ2-3, with no clear D. Between the trimmed V and J ends, which lost 2 bases and 0 bases, there was a span of 10 bases. This CDR3 has 15 residues. Germline CDR1 SGDLS, CDR2 YYNGEE. CDR3 sequence (DNA): TGTGCCAGCAGCGTGGTTGGCCGAAGCACAGATACGCAGTATTTT. This sequence encodes CASSVVGRSTDTQYF.

The chain has TRBV2 and TRBJ2-3; 8 bases are a match to TRBD2. The CDR3 totals 14 residues. Germline values: CDR1 SNHLY, CDR2 FYNNEI. V shed 6 bases, J shed 9 bases, and the junction held 11 bases outside the gene matches. The CDR3 DNA reads TGTGCCAGCAGGCCCAGCGGGAGAGGAGGGACGCAGTATTTT. Residues: CASRPSGRGGTQYF. Together with reference TRBV2 and TRBJ2-3, the CDR3 gives the full variable domain: EPEVTQTPSHQVTQMGQEVILRCVPISNHLYFYWYRQILGQKVEFLVSFYNNEISEKSEIFDDQFSVERPDGSNFTLKIRSTKLEDSAMYFCASRPSGRGGTQYFGPGTRLTVL.

This clone was counted only a few times. The rearrangement uses TRBV6-1 and TRBJ2-7; D not resolved. V lost 0 bases to trimming and J lost 2 bases, with 5 bases between them. The CDR3 spans 13 residues. In germline, CDR1 is MNHNS, CDR2 SASEGT. In DNA, the CDR3 is TGTGCCAGCAGTGAAGCAGGGCCCTACGAGCAGTACTTC. This gives the protein CASSEAGPYEQYF.

Worth noting for this clone: A read error may produce the germline difference seen at one junction end. Written as DNA, the CDR3 is TGTGCCAGCAGTTTTTCGGGACTGGAAATCTTC. Translation gives CASSFSGLEIF. The chain carries TRBV28 and TRBJ2-1; D perhaps matches TRBD2 (6 bases). This CDR3 has 11 amino acids. From germline, CDR1 is MDHEN and CDR2 SYDVKM. The entire variable domain, with the rest obtained from reference TRBV28 and TRBJ2-1, is as follows: DVKVTQSSRYLVKRTGEKVFLECVQDMDHENMFWYRQDPGLGLRLIYFSYDVKMKEKGDIPEGYSVSREKKERFSLILESASTNQTSMYLCASSFSGLEIFGPGTRLTVL.

A few counts support this clone. J is TRBJ1-1 and V is TRBV5-1; D possibly corresponds to TRBD1 (5 bases). CDR1 SGHRS and CDR2 YFSETQ come from the germline V gene. Trimming pared 3 bases from V and 6 bases from J, leaving 12 bases between. This CDR3 has 13 residues. Here the CDR3 DNA reads TGCGCCAGCAGCTATGACAGCACAGCTGAAGCTTTCTTT. This encodes CASSYDSTAEAFF. The whole variable domain, filled in from reference TRBV5-1 and TRBJ1-1, reads KAGVTQTPRYLIKTRGQQVTLSCSPISGHRSVSWYQQTPGQGLQFLFEYFSETQRNKGNFPGRFSGRQFSNSRSEMNVSTLELGDSALYLCASSYDSTAEAFFGQGTRLTVV.

This chain joins TRBV29-1 and TRBJ2-2, with D tentatively TRBD1 (6 bases). The germline V and J ends were trimmed by 6 bases and 7 bases, with 24 bases remaining between them. The CDR3 is 16 residues long. Germline loops: CDR1 SQVTM, CDR2 ANQGSEA. CDR3 coding DNA: TGCAGCGTCCCTAGGGGGAAGACCGACATCGGCGGGGAGCTGTTTTTT. As protein: CSVPRGKTDIGGELFF.

The CDR3, as DNA: TGTGCCATCCGGGGGGCAGGGGCTTCCTACGAGCAGTACTTC. Its protein product is CAIRGAGASYEQYF. The chain employs TRBV10-3 and TRBJ2-7; D possibly corresponds to TRBD2 (7 bases). This CDR3 is 14 amino acids long. CDR1 and CDR2 from the germline V gene are ENHRY and SYGVKD. Trimming cost V 8 bases and J 1 base, with 15 bases left between them.

The gene calls are TRBV5-4 and TRBJ2-7; D may be TRBD2 (6 bases). The germline CDR1 and CDR2 sequences are SGHNT and YYREEE (reference sequence). The CDR3 totals 14 residues. V was shortened by 0 bases and J by 2 bases, with 9 bases between the two germline ends. The CDR3 sequence: CASSLGGGTYEQYF. The DNA of the CDR3 is TGTGCCAGCAGCTTGGGGGGCGGGACCTACGAGCAGTACTTC.

The rearrangement links TRBV6-5 to TRBJ1-2, with D tentatively TRBD1 (6 bases). The CDR3 sequence is 12 residues long. Germline V gene sequence: CDR1 MNHEY, CDR2 SVGAGI. V was pared by 6 bases and J by 8 bases, with 13 bases between. Here the CDR3 reads CASSWTVYGYTF. The CDR3 DNA reads TGTGCCAGCAGCTGGACAGTCTACGGCTACACCTTC.